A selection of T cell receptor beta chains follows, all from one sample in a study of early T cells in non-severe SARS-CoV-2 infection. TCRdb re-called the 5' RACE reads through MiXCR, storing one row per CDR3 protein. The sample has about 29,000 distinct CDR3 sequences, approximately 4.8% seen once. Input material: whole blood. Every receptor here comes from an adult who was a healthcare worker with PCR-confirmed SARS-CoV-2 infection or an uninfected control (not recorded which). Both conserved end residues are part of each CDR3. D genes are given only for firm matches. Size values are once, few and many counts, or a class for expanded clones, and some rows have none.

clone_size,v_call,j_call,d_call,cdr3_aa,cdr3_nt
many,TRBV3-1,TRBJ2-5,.,CASSRRNQETQYF,TGTGCCAGCAGCCGGAGAAACCAAGAGACCCAGTACTTC
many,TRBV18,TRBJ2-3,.,CASSPPRDISTDTQYF,TGTGCCAGCTCACCACCCCGGGACATTAGCACAGATACGCAGTATTTT
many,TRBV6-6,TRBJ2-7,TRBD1,CASNQPGDSTYEQYF,TGTGCCAGCAACCAACCCGGGGACAGCACATACGAGCAGTACTTC
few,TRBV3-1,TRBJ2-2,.,CASSQHRTSNTGELFF,TGTGCCAGCAGCCAACATCGGACGTCGAACACCGGGGAGCTGTTTTTT
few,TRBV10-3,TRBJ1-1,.,CAISEQSTVEAFF,TGTGCCATCAGTGAACAATCAACAGTTGAAGCTTTCTTT
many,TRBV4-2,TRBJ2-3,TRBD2,CASSQDTSGALRSTDTQYF,TGTGCCAGCAGCCAAGACACTAGCGGGGCCCTACGATCAACAGATACGCAGTATTTT
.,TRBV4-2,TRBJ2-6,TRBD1,CASSQDEDRSSSGANVLTF,TGTGCCAGCAGCCAAGATGAGGACAGGTCCAGCTCTGGGGCCAACGTCCTGACTTTC
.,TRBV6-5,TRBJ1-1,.,CASSNMNTEAFF,TGTGCCAGCAGTAATATGAACACTGAAGCTTTCTTT
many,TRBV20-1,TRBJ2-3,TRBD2,CSAWGTSATDTQYF,TGCAGTGCATGGGGGACTAGCGCCACAGATACGCAGTATTTT
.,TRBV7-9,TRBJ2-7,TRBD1,CASSLDRGPDEQYF,TGTGCCAGCAGCTTAGACAGGGGGCCCGACGAGCAGTACTTC
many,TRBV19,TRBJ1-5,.,CASSPVGSLSNQPQHF,TGTGCCAGTAGTCCCGTCGGGAGCTTAAGCAATCAGCCCCAGCATTTT
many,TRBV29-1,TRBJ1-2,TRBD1,CSVHTGDSYGYTF,TGCAGCGTTCACACAGGGGATTCCTATGGCTACACCTTC
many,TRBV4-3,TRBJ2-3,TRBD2,CASSQGSGRRSDTQYF,TGCGCCAGCAGCCAAGGCAGCGGGAGAAGGTCAGATACGCAGTATTTT
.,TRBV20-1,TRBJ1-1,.,CSAAPGMRTEAFF,TGCAGTGCTGCCCCAGGGATGCGTACTGAAGCTTTCTTT
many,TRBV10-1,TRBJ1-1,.,CASSRTLNTEAFF,TGCGCCAGCAGCCGCACTTTGAACACTGAAGCTTTCTTT
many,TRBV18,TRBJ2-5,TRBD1,CASSPGTGVDQETQYF,TGTGCCAGCTCGCCGGGGACAGGGGTAGACCAAGAGACCCAGTACTTC
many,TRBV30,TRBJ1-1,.,CAWRGTSNTEAFF,TGTGCCTGGAGGGGGACCTCGAACACTGAAGCTTTCTTT
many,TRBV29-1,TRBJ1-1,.,CSVDALGREEAFF,TGCAGCGTTGACGCGTTGGGCCGAGAGGAAGCTTTCTTT
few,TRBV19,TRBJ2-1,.,CASSIREHNEQFF,TGTGCCAGTAGTATCCGGGAGCACAATGAGCAGTTCTTC
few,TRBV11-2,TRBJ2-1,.,CASTKTRDYNEQFF,TGTGCCAGCACCAAGACCCGGGACTACAATGAGCAGTTCTTC
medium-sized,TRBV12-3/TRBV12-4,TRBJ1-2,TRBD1,CASSPGTGTLYGYTF,TGTGCCAGCAGTCCCGGGACAGGGACCCTCTATGGCTACACCTTC
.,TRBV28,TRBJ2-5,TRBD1,CASSLLGQSGETQYF,TGTGCCAGCAGTTTACTGGGACAGTCCGGGGAGACCCAGTACTTC
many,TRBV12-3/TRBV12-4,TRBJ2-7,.,CASSLRGGGEQYF,TGTGCCAGCAGCCTGCGGGGTGGCGGCGAGCAGTACTTC
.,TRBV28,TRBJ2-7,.,CASGPSPNYEQYF,TGTGCCAGCGGACCATCACCAAACTACGAGCAGTACTTC
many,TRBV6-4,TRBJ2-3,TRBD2,CASSALADTDTQYF,TGTGCCAGCAGTGCTCTAGCGGACACAGATACGCAGTATTTT
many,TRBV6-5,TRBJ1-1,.,CASRSPHRSAFF,TGTGCCAGCAGATCACCCCACAGGTCGGCTTTCTTT
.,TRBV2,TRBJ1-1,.,CASRISQGIMSNTEAFF,TGTGCCAGCAGGATCAGTCAGGGGATCATGTCGAACACTGAAGCTTTCTTT
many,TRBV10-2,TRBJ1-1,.,CASSGPTAWTTEAFF,TGCGCCAGCAGTGGTCCGACAGCTTGGACCACTGAAGCTTTCTTT
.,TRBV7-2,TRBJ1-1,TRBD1,CASSLSGTGNTEAFF,TGTGCCAGCAGCTTAAGCGGGACAGGGAACACTGAAGCTTTCTTT
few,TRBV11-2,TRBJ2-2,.,CASRSSGGTGELFF,TGTGCCAGCAGGAGTAGCGGTGGAACCGGGGAGCTGTTTTTT
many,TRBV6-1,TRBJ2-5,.,CASSARETQYF,TGTGCCAGCAGTGCTAGAGAGACCCAGTACTTC
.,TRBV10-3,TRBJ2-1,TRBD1,CATLQGAVNEQFF,TGTGCCACCTTGCAGGGGGCGGTAAATGAGCAGTTCTTC
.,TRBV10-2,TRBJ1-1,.,CASLGSMNTEAFF,TGCGCCAGCCTAGGCTCCATGAACACTGAAGCTTTCTTT
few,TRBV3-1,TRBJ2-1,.,CASGGRGHEQFF,TGTGCCAGCGGGGGCAGAGGCCATGAGCAGTTCTTC
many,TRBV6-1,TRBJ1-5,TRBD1,CASSEAGTGHQPQHF,TGTGCCAGCAGTGAAGCCGGGACAGGGCATCAGCCCCAGCATTTT